These T cell receptor beta chains were read from a single sample in a study of cytomegalovirus exposure and HLA in healthy donors. The data were produced by immunoSEQ multiplex PCR, yet TCRdb's version contains in-frame clones alone and is incomplete. Of about 140,000 clones in the sample, 65% to 85% were seen once. The sequencing sample was made of PBMCs. These receptors all stem from a man aged 30-40 years in good health and CMV-seronegative. Each CDR3 is given with its conserved first and last residue. The D gene is left open where the match is weak. The size entry is marked missing in some rows and otherwise reads once, few, many or a size class.

>-|TRBJ1-4|12|TRBV10-3|-
TGTGCCTCTCGGACGGGGAATGAAAAACTGTTTTTT
CASRTGNEKLFF
>-|TRBJ1-2|15|TRBV7-6|-
TGTGCCAGCAGCTTAGAGATATCGGGGAGCTATGGCTACACCTTC
CASSLEISGSYGYTF
>TRBD1|TRBJ1-5|14|TRBV5-1|-
TGCGCCAGCAACGAGGGGACAGGGAATCAGCCCCAGCATTTT
CASNEGTGNQPQHF
>TRBD2|TRBJ2-1|14|TRBV6-1|-
TGTGCCACCCTAACCGGGACTAGCATACTTGAGCAGTTCTTC
CATLTGTSILEQFF
>-|TRBJ1-6|14|TRBV30|-
TGTGCCTGGAGTTCACCGGGACTGTCGGCACCCCTCCACTTT
CAWSSPGLSAPLHF
>TRBD1|TRBJ1-4|14|TRBV28|-
TGTGCCAGCAGTAGACAGGGAACTAATGAAAAACTGTTTTTT
CASSRQGTNEKLFF
>TRBD2|TRBJ2-2|15|TRBV5-1|-
TGCGCCAGCAGCCTAGCGGTGACGAACACCGGGGAGCTGTTTTTT
CASSLAVTNTGELFF
>-|TRBJ1-1|14|TRBV7-9|few
TGTGCCAGCAGCTGGAATACAGGAGACACTGAAGCTTTCTTT
CASSWNTGDTEAFF
>TRBD2|TRBJ2-1|15|TRBV5-6|-
TGTGCCAGCAGCGTGGGGAGGGTGCAGGGTGTTGAGCAGTTCTTC
CASSVGRVQGVEQFF
>TRBD1|TRBJ1-4|14|TRBV6-5|-
TGTGCCAGCTCATCCGGGACAGGGAAAGAAAAACTGTTTTTT
CASSSGTGKEKLFF
>-|TRBJ1-2|15|TRBV28|-
TGTGCCAGCAGTTTACCCGGGGGAACCTTCGTGGGCTACACCTTC
CASSLPGGTFVGYTF
>-|TRBJ1-2|14|TRBV10-3|-
TGTGCCATCAGACAAACAGGGTGGGACTATGGCTACACCTTC
CAIRQTGWDYGYTF
>-|TRBJ1-5|15|TRBV7-9|once
TGTGCCAGCCTACCTGGGGGGGTGGGCAATCAGCCCCAGCATTTT
CASLPGGVGNQPQHF
>-|TRBJ1-6|16|TRBV5-6|-
TGTGCCAGCAGCGATGGGCCACAGGCCGCCTATTCACCCCTCCACTTT
CASSDGPQAAYSPLHF
>-|TRBJ1-1|14|TRBV11-3|-
TGTGCCAGCAGCTTAGGTACAGGGAACACTGAAGCTTTCTTT
CASSLGTGNTEAFF
>-|TRBJ1-2|13|TRBV4-1|-
TGCGCCAGCAGCCAAGGGGCAGGGGCTGGCTACACCTTC
CASSQGAGAGYTF
>-|TRBJ1-1|14|TRBV18|-
TGTGCCAGCTCACCAAACTCGGGGGTCACTGAAGCTTTCTTT
CASSPNSGVTEAFF
>TRBD1|TRBJ1-2|14|TRBV15|-
TGTGCCACCAGCAGAACCGGGACAGCTCTTAGGAACACCTTC
CATSRTGTALRNTF
>TRBD1|TRBJ2-7|16|TRBV7-9|-
TGTGCCAGCAGCTCCCCCGGGACAGGGGATACCTACGAGCAGTACTTC
CASSSPGTGDTYEQYF
>-|TRBJ1-1|13|TRBV5-4|once
TGTGCCAGCAGCTTGGGCCGGGACACTGAAGCTTTCTTT
CASSLGRDTEAFF
>TRBD1|TRBJ2-7|13|TRBV2|-
TGTGCCAGCAGGCCCGGGACAGGGGGCGAGCAGTACTTC
CASRPGTGGEQYF
>TRBD1|TRBJ1-6|15|TRBV30|-
TGTGCTTACGGGACAGGAAGCTCCTATAATTCACCCCTCCACTTT
CAYGTGSSYNSPLHF
>TRBD2|TRBJ2-3|15|TRBV7-9|-
TGTGCCAGCAGCCGACCCGGGGGGGCGGAAGATACGCAGTATTTT
CASSRPGGAEDTQYF
>-|TRBJ2-1|13|TRBV6-5|few
TGTGCCAGCAGTTACTTCGGGTGGAATGAGCAGTTCTTC
CASSYFGWNEQFF
>TRBD2|TRBJ2-5|18|TRBV2|-
TGTGCCAGCAGGGCCGGGACTAGCGGGAGTAGGGCCCCAGAGACCCAGTACTTC
CASRAGTSGSRAPETQYF
>TRBD1|TRBJ2-1|16|TRBV9|-
TGTGCCAGCAGCGTAGGGACAGGGGGTTCCTACAATGAGCAGTTCTTC
CASSVGTGGSYNEQFF
>TRBD2|TRBJ2-3|20|TRBV5-1|-
TGCGCCAGCAGCTTGTACCCCCCTAGCGGGGGGCATGTATCCACAGATACGCAGTATTTT
CASSLYPPSGGHVSTDTQYF
>TRBD2|TRBJ2-5|15|TRBV2|few
TGTGCCAGCAGTGAAAGGAGGGGCGGGGGGGAGACCCAGTACTTC
CASSERRGGGETQYF
>TRBD1|TRBJ2-7|14|TRBV9|-
TGTGCCAGCAGCCCCTGGACAGGGAACTACGAGCAGTACTTC
CASSPWTGNYEQYF